Listed below are T cell receptor beta chains from one sample, sequenced in a study of CD8 T cells in ankylosing spondylitis. TCRdb passed the 5' RACE reads through MiXCR, listing each CDR3 protein once. The sample consists of about 800,000 distinct CDR3 sequences, 10% to 15% of them appearing once. The sample consisted of blood, either unsorted or a sorted T cell fraction (not recorded which). The receptors here all came from a male donor with ankylosing spondylitis. Both conserved end residues are part of each CDR3. D genes are given only for firm matches. Size is omitted from some rows. Given values are once, few, many or a class for expanded clones.

DNA	CDR3	D	size	V	J
TGCAGTGCTGTATTGCTAGCGGGGAGCCCTTCCTACAATGAGCAGTTCTTC	CSAVLLAGSPSYNEQFF	TRBD2	.	TRBV20-1	TRBJ2-1
TGCAGTGCTACCCCTAGGCCCACTGAAGCTTTCTTT	CSATPRPTEAFF	.	few	TRBV20-1	TRBJ1-1
TGCAGTGCTATTGGTAATAACTATGGCTACACCTTC	CSAIGNNYGYTF	.	few	TRBV20-1	TRBJ1-2
TGTGCCATCAGTAGAGACCAGGGTACCTATAATTCACCCCTCCACTTT	CAISRDQGTYNSPLHF	.	.	TRBV10-3	TRBJ1-6
TGCAGTGCTCCTGTGCTCTACGAGCAGTACTTC	CSAPVLYEQYF	.	.	TRBV20-1	TRBJ2-7
TGCGCCAGCAGCCAAGATTGGGGCATGAACACTGAAGCTTTCTTT	CASSQDWGMNTEAFF	.	.	TRBV4-3	TRBJ1-1
TGTGCCAGCATCCTCGGACTCTCGAACACCGGGGAGCTGTTTTTT	CASILGLSNTGELFF	.	.	TRBV12-3/TRBV12-4	TRBJ2-2
TGTGCCAGCAGTTTGCTGGTCGAGACCCAGTACTTC	CASSLLVETQYF	.	many	TRBV12-3/TRBV12-4	TRBJ2-5
TGCGCCAGCAGCTGGGGTGACAGGGATTTTGCTGGCTACACCTTC	CASSWGDRDFAGYTF	TRBD1	.	TRBV5-1	TRBJ1-2
TGCAGCGGACAACTCTATATCAACGACAATGAGCAGTTCTTC	CSGQLYINDNEQFF	.	many	TRBV29-1	TRBJ2-1
TGTGCCAGCTCATCGTCCAGGGGTACCCAAAACATTCAGTACTTC	CASSSSRGTQNIQYF	.	few	TRBV18	TRBJ2-4
TGTGCCAGCAGCTTGGGGGCTACCACAGATACGCAGTATTTT	CASSLGATTDTQYF	.	many	TRBV5-6	TRBJ2-3
TGCGCCAGCAGCTTGGCGCAGGGGGCCTACAATGAGCAGTTCTTC	CASSLAQGAYNEQFF	TRBD1	few	TRBV5-1	TRBJ2-1
TGTGCCAGCAGACTAACACCCAGCCAAGAGACCCAGTACTTC	CASRLTPSQETQYF	.	.	TRBV12-3/TRBV12-4	TRBJ2-5
TGTGCCAGCAGCGCCCGGGATTTCACAGATACGCAGTATTTT	CASSARDFTDTQYF	.	.	TRBV9	TRBJ2-3
TGCAGTGCCCCAAGCAGGGGGGGTGAAAAACTGTTTTTT	CSAPSRGGEKLFF	TRBD1	.	TRBV20-1	TRBJ1-4
TGTGCCAGCAGCCAGAACCGGGCAGGGGGCAATGAGCAGTTCTTC	CASSQNRAGGNEQFF	TRBD1	few	TRBV12-3/TRBV12-4	TRBJ2-1
TGTGCCAGCAGCTCGCGGGATAGCGGGGGTGCTTACGAGCAGTACTTC	CASSSRDSGGAYEQYF	TRBD2	.	TRBV5-5	TRBJ2-7
TGCAGTGCTACACCAGATAGCAATCAGCCCCAGCATTTT	CSATPDSNQPQHF	.	many	TRBV20-1	TRBJ1-5
TGTGCCAGCGCCTGGGGCGATGAGCAGTTCTTC	CASAWGDEQFF	.	many	TRBV7-9	TRBJ2-1
TGCAGCGTGAGAGGAGGGGACGAGCAGTACTTC	CSVRGGDEQYF	.	many	TRBV29-1	TRBJ2-7
TGTGCCACCAGCAGAGATCCGGAAGGATCTGGCTACACCTTC	CATSRDPEGSGYTF	.	.	TRBV15	TRBJ1-2
TGTGCCAGCAGCCAAGATGGGGGGGGCTTTGAAGCTTTCTTT	CASSQDGGGFEAFF	.	few	TRBV4-2	TRBJ1-1
TGTGCCAGCAGCTTACGGGGGGACCCTTACGGTGAGCAGTTCTTC	CASSLRGDPYGEQFF	TRBD2	many	TRBV7-2	TRBJ2-1
TGTGCTAGTGGTTTAAACGGCCTCCTGCAGTACTTC	CASGLNGLLQYF	.	few	TRBV12-5	TRBJ2-7